The subject of this entry is one T cell receptor beta chain. The length of the CDR3 is 15 residues. The germline V gene has CDR1 MGHRA and CDR2 YSYEKL. V dropped 4 bases and J dropped 0 bases, with 12 bases sitting between them. The sample originates from a study of T-cell memory formation after mild COVID-19. Study in general: TCR clusters mostly belonged to single donors.

TCRdb fed the 5' RACE reads into MiXCR, producing one record per CDR3 protein. The table lists about 300,000 distinct CDR3 sequences, around 19% of them singletons. The TCR comes from a man in his late teens or twenties who had mild COVID-19 (a few samples of this study predate the infection). Cell type and time point are not known. Material for sequencing was PBMCs or a T cell subset sorted from them (not recorded which). The chain uses TRBV4-1 and TRBJ1-1, with D possibly being TRBD1 (5 bases). CDR3 in DNA: TGCGCCAGCAGCCGCGGGGCAGGGATGAACACTGAAGCTTTCTTT. Translated, it gives CASSRGAGMNTEAFF.